The 13 T cell receptor beta chains below come from one sample, sequenced in a study of OX40 agonist ivuxolimab in advanced cancers. Only in-frame clones appear in the TCRdb table, and some are missing; sequencing was by immunoSEQ multiplex PCR. The sample consists of 57,000 or so clones, about 91% of them appearing once. This specimen consisted of CD4+ or CD8+ T cells sorted from blood, obtained in a trial of the OX40 agonist ivuxolimab. These TCRs come from an adult with an advanced solid tumor such as melanoma, head and neck, liver or kidney cancer.

This chain joins TRBV28 and TRBJ2-1, with 10 bases matching TRBD2. The germline V gene encodes CDR1 MDHEN and CDR2 SYDVKM. Trimming removed 3 bases from V and 7 bases from J; junction bases left unmatched: 6. The CDR3 sequence is 15 residues long. CDR3 sequence (DNA): TGTGCCAGCAGTTTGGCTAGCGGGAGCAGGAATGAGCAGTTCTTC. Translation: CASSLASGSRNEQFF.

The chain couples TRBV4-2 to TRBJ2-7; 12 bases are a match to TRBD2. The trim removed 0 bases at V and 2 bases at J, leaving 5 bases unmatched. CDR1 is LGHNA and CDR2 is YNFKEQ in the germline V gene. There are 17 residues in the CDR3. The CDR3 sequence is CASSQETSGSPAYEQYF. In DNA, the CDR3 is TGTGCCAGCAGCCAAGAGACTAGCGGGAGCCCAGCCTACGAGCAGTACTTC.

The chain joins TRBV27 to TRBJ2-7; D is perhaps TRBD2 (6 bases). V was shortened by 3 bases and J by 2 bases, with 14 bases between the two germline ends. The CDR3 has 15 residues. Germline loops: CDR1 MNHEY, CDR2 SMNVEV (reference sequence). CDR3 DNA sequence: TGTGCCAGCAGTTTCCGGGACTCCACTACCTACGAGCAGTACTTC. Residues: CASSFRDSTTYEQYF.

The V and J genes are TRBV5-8 and TRBJ2-1, with 7 bases fitting TRBD2. With V trimmed by 10 bases and J by 7 bases, 11 bases remained unmatched. This CDR3 region has 13 residues. Germline V lookup: CDR1 SGHTS, CDR2 YDEGEE. CDR3 protein: CAEGRESANEQFF. The DNA for the CDR3 is TGTGCCGAGGGGCGGGAGAGTGCAAATGAGCAGTTCTTC.

Written as DNA, the CDR3 is TGTGCCAGCAGTTCCCCGGGTTTCGAGGGGAATTACGAGCAGTACTTC. Protein product: CASSSPGFEGNYEQYF. The V gene is TRBV28, the J gene TRBJ2-7; D may be TRBD1 or TRBD2 (5 bases each). The CDR3 totals 16 residues. Germline-derived CDR1 and CDR2 are MDHEN and SYDVKM. Between the trimmed V and J ends, which lost 4 bases and 4 bases, there was a span of 20 bases.

The gene calls are TRBV13 and TRBJ2-2, with 13 bases lining up with TRBD2. Unmatched junction bases numbered 5, after V lost 5 bases and J lost 5 bases. Looked up from germline, CDR1 is PRHDT and CDR2 is FYEKMQ (reference sequence). The CDR3 runs to 16 residues. This CDR3 is CASSTRTSGRTGELFF. The CDR3 DNA follows: TGTGCCAGCAGCACACGGACTAGCGGGAGAACCGGGGAGCTGTTTTTT.

The V call is TRBV7-9, the J call TRBJ1-5; D might be TRBD1 (5 bases). Per the germline V gene, CDR1 is SEHNR and CDR2 is FQNEAQ (reference sequence). V was pared by 1 base and J by 3 bases, with 19 bases between. This CDR3 region has 18 residues. Here the CDR3 DNA reads TGTGCCAGCAGCTTAGAGGTGGGGGGTTGGTGGGACAATCAGCCCCAGCATTTT. Translation gives CASSLEVGGWWDNQPQHF.

The chain is built from TRBV5-5 and TRBJ1-1; D is ambiguous. V lost 5 bases to trimming and J lost 1 base, with 9 bases between them. Germline CDR1 is SGHKS and CDR2 is YYEKEE (reference sequence). The CDR3 loop spans 13 amino acids. CDR3: CASRVRGNTEAFF. CDR3 DNA sequence: TGTGCCAGCAGAGTCCGGGGGAACACTGAAGCTTTCTTT.

The genes are TRBV7-9 and TRBJ1-4, with TRBD1 as a possible D gene (6 bases). The CDR3 is 15 amino acids. The germline CDR1 and CDR2 sequences are SEHNR and FQNEAQ (reference sequence). Trimming left V 4 bases short and J 4 bases short, with 13 bases between. CDR3 DNA: TGTGCCAGCAGCTGCCGACAGGTAATTAATGAAAAACTGTTTTTT. Protein: CASSCRQVINEKLFF.

The V and J genes are TRBV27 and TRBJ2-2, with D perhaps matching TRBD1 or TRBD2 (6 bases each). Between the trimmed V and J ends, which lost 5 bases and 8 bases, there was a span of 21 bases. The germline V gene encodes CDR1 MNHEY and CDR2 SMNVEV (reference sequence). The CDR3 contains 16 residues. DNA of the CDR3: TGTGCCAGCAGTCCTCGGGAAGGGGGGCCGCCGGGGGAGCTGTTTTTT. Amino acids: CASSPREGGPPGELFF.

The chain has TRBV15 and TRBJ2-2; D tentatively fits TRBD1 or TRBD2 (5 bases each). Looked up from germline, CDR1 is LNHNV and CDR2 is YYDKDF (reference sequence). The CDR3 sequence is 19 residues long. The V gene lost 0 bases and the J gene lost 7 bases, with 24 bases spanning the gap. CDR3 region: CATSRDLTGRGSRSGELFF. CDR3 nucleotide sequence: TGTGCCACCAGCAGAGACCTGACGGGGCGAGGGAGTAGAAGCGGGGAGCTGTTTTTT.

The V call is TRBV2, the J call TRBJ2-5, with D perhaps given as TRBD1 or TRBD2 (5 bases each). The CDR3 spans 17 residues. Germline V gene data show CDR1 as SNHLY and CDR2 as FYNNEI. V shed 0 bases and J shed 2 bases, with 16 bases lying between them. CDR3: CASSEALWGRNQETQYF. The DNA for the CDR3 is TGTGCCAGCAGTGAAGCCTTGTGGGGGAGAAATCAAGAGACCCAGTACTTC.

The CDR3 protein is CASSPAGAEIYGYTF. CDR3 coding DNA: TGTGCCAGCAGTCCTGCCGGGGCCGAGATCTATGGCTACACCTTC. The V and J genes are TRBV25-1 and TRBJ1-2, with D perhaps TRBD1 (5 bases). The CDR3 has 15 amino acids. Per germline, CDR1 MGHDK and CDR2 SYGVNS. Trimming stripped 5 bases from V and 4 bases from J, with 17 bases between.